The 29 T cell receptor beta chains in this list originate from one sample, sequenced in a study of tumor and adjacent non-tumor tissue in lung cancer. Three rounds of nested PCR, following a modified ARM-PCR protocol, produced the TCRbeta library. A single record per CDR3 protein comes from TCRdb applying MiXCR to the multiplex PCR reads. The sample yields approximately 68,000 distinct CDR3 sequences, 73% seen once. RNA was extracted from bulk tissue without any cell sorting. The sequenced sample was lung tumor tissue. Receptors were obtained from a man aged 60 to 69 with non-small cell lung cancer.

This clonotype appeared a few times. This chain joins TRBV24-1 and TRBJ2-1; no clear D. V dropped 4 bases and J dropped 4 bases, with 13 bases sitting between them. The CDR3 consists of 15 residues. Germline V CDR1 and CDR2: KGHDR, SFDVKD. The CDR3 is CATSEISRKYNEQFF. The CDR3 DNA reads as TGTGCCACCAGTGAAATTAGCAGGAAATACAATGAGCAGTTCTTC.

A note on this clonotype: No conserved phenylalanine or tryptophan is present at the end of the CDR3, so a read error is the likely explanation. The chain joins TRBV29-1 to TRBJ1-2; no definite D call. Germline V lookup: CDR1 SQVTM, CDR2 ANQGSEA. Trimming cost V 4 bases and J 5 bases, with 14 bases left between them. The CDR3 contains 13 residues. CDR3 sequence: CSVGAGILYGYTL. CDR3 bases: TGCAGCGTTGGAGCCGGGATCTTATATGGCTACACCCTC.

This clonotype is labeled medium-sized. CDR3 sequence reads: CASSSIAPNTGELFF. The CDR3 region has the DNA TGTGCCAGCAGCTCCATAGCGCCGAACACCGGGGAGCTGTTTTTT. The chain has TRBV5-5 and TRBJ2-2; D possibly corresponds to TRBD2 (5 bases). The germline V gene has CDR1 SGHKS and CDR2 YYEKEE (reference sequence). The CDR3 runs 15 residues. Trimming took 3 bases from V and 0 from J, leaving 9 bases between them.

As for this clonotype: A much bigger clone sits one base away, suggesting this may be a read error. The rearrangement joins TRBV7-8 to TRBJ2-1, with 13 bases matching TRBD2. Germline CDR1 reads SGHVS; CDR2 reads FQNEAQ. The CDR3 is made up of 16 amino acids. V shed 5 bases, J shed 5 bases, and the junction held 6 bases outside the gene matches. Here the CDR3 reads CASSKKLAGGNNEQFF. The CDR3 DNA sequence: TGTGCCAGCAGCAAAAAACTAGCGGGAGGGAACAATGAGCAGTTCTTC.

The chain recombines TRBV2 with TRBJ2-1; 13 bases agree with TRBD2. Per the germline V gene, CDR1 is SNHLY and CDR2 is FYNNEI. The CDR3 has 16 amino acids. V trimming: 5 bases; J trimming: 7 bases; junction bases outside the gene matches: 8. The CDR3 loop reads CASSPSGLAGVNEQFF. The CDR3 nucleotides read TGTGCCAGCAGTCCCTCCGGACTAGCGGGAGTTAATGAGCAGTTCTTC.

As regards this clonotype: Germline is not matched at one junction end, which may reflect a read error. This chain uses TRBV28 with TRBJ1-5; D is possibly TRBD1 (6 bases). CDR1 and CDR2 (germline): MDHEN, SYDVKM. The CDR3 contains 14 residues. The DNA of the CDR3 is TGTGCCAGCAGTTTGTCTGGGGGCAATCAGTCCCAGCATTTT. Protein product: CASSLSGGNQSQHF.

Points on this clonotype: Sequence at one end of the junction differs from germline and may be a read error. The gene calls are TRBV6-6 and TRBJ1-5; D is unresolved. The CDR3 length is 14 residues. Per germline, CDR1 MNHNY and CDR2 SVGAGI (reference sequence). CDR3 bases: TGTGCCAGCAGTTTGGAGCTTCTCATTCAGCCCCAGCAGTTT. Translated: CASSLELLIQPQQF.

This clonotype was counted only a few times. This sequence joins TRBV20-1 and TRBJ1-5; D might be TRBD1 (6 bases). This CDR3 is built from 14 residues. Germline V gives CDR1 DFQATT, CDR2 SNEGSKA (reference sequence). The CDR3: CNVSGDISNQPQHF. The DNA of the CDR3 is TGCAATGTTAGTGGGGACATTAGCAATCAGCCCCAGCATTTT.

This clonotype was counted many times. The CDR3 nucleotides read TGCAGTGCCCATTTGACTAGCGGACTCACAGATACGCAGTATTTT. It yields the protein CSAHLTSGLTDTQYF. The chain carries TRBV20-1 and TRBJ2-3; the match to TRBD2 covers 9 bases. J lost 2 bases, V lost 6 bases, and 9 bases had no gene match. The CDR3 loop spans 15 amino acids. CDR1 DFQATT and CDR2 SNEGSKA come from the germline V gene (reference sequence).

This clonotype occurred a few times. A much larger clone lies a single base off, so this may be a read error. The gene calls are TRBV6-5 and TRBJ2-7; TRBD1 agrees at 9 bases. Germline values: CDR1 MNHEY, CDR2 SVGAGI. V lost 5 bases, J lost 10 bases, and 15 bases stayed unmatched. This CDR3 is built from 15 residues. The CDR3 is CASSRPGQGLSDQYF. CDR3 coding DNA: TGTGCCAGCAGTCGACCGGGACAGGGTCTCTCCGACCAGTACTTC.

This clonotype was found once. The missing conserved phenylalanine or tryptophan at the end of this CDR3 makes a read error likely. The gene calls are TRBV10-3 and TRBJ2-1; 11 bases map to TRBD2. V shed 0 bases, J shed 6 bases, and the junction held 7 bases outside the gene matches. This CDR3 is built from 17 residues. The germline gives CDR1 ENHRY, CDR2 SYGVKD. The DNA for the CDR3 is TGTGCCATCAGTGAGTCAGGCAACCTAGCGGGAGGCAATGAGCAGTTCTTA. Protein: CAISESGNLAGGNEQFL.

To note about this clonotype: The junction and the germline gene differ at one end; a read error may be behind it. The CDR3 region has the DNA TGCAGTGCCGAACCTCATAGCTGGAGAAGCACATATACGCAGTATTTT. Translation gives CSAEPHSWRSTYTQYF. This chain joins TRBV20-1 and TRBJ2-3, with D uncertain. The V gene's germline CDR1 is DFQATT and CDR2 SNEGSKA (reference sequence). The length of the CDR3 is 16 residues.

Turning to this clonotype: No conserved phenylalanine or tryptophan ends this CDR3, so it is likely a read error. The rearrangement links TRBV6-1 to TRBJ2-2, with a weak D call TRBD1 (6 bases). This CDR3 has 15 amino acids. Germline V gene lookup returns CDR1 MNHNS and CDR2 SASEGT. The ends were cut back, 3 bases at V and 2 bases at J, with 10 bases in the middle. CDR3 loop: CASSDWGRNTGELFY. The CDR3 DNA reads TGTGCCAGCAGTGACTGGGGGCGAAACACCGGGGAGCTGTTTTAC.

On this clonotype: A much bigger clone sits one base away, suggesting this may be a read error. This is likely a read error, given that the CDR3 carries no conserved phenylalanine or tryptophan at its end. The chain employs TRBV5-6 and TRBJ2-1; D may be TRBD1 (5 bases). CDR1 and CDR2 (germline): SGHDT, YYEEEE. The CDR3 contains 16 residues. V shed 4 bases and J shed 3 bases, with 17 bases lying between them. This CDR3 reads CASSQRSQVLYNEQFS. Here the CDR3 DNA reads TGTGCCAGCAGCCAAAGGTCACAGGTTCTCTACAATGAGCAGTTCTCC.

As regards this clonotype: A much larger clone sits a single nucleotide away, making a read error possible. J is TRBJ2-7 and V is TRBV7-8; D may be TRBD1 (6 bases). V lost 3 bases, J lost 11 bases, and 17 bases lay in between. The V gene's germline CDR1 is SGHVS and CDR2 FQNEAQ. There are 13 residues in the CDR3. The CDR3 loop is CASSLAGTQEKYF. The CDR3 DNA reads as TGTGCCAGCAGCTTGGCCGGGACACAAGAGAAGTACTTC.

Concerning this clonotype: One base away lies a much larger clone, so this may be a sequencing read error. The chain carries TRBV6-6 and TRBJ1-1; no definite D call. V dropped 5 bases and J dropped 3 bases, with 7 bases sitting between them. The V gene's germline CDR1 is MNHNY and CDR2 SVGAGI (reference sequence). The CDR3 has 12 amino acids. The CDR3 here is CASSVDHTEAFF. CDR3 coding DNA: TGTGCCAGCAGTGTGGACCACACTGAAGCTTTCTTT.

A note on this clonotype: Its ends do not fully match the called genes, so a read error is possible. This sequence joins TRBV11-1 and TRBJ2-1; 9 positions match TRBD2. This CDR3 comprises 15 residues. Germline assignment: CDR1 SGHAT and CDR2 FQDESV (reference sequence). CDR3 nucleotide sequence: TGTGCCAGCAGCAACCTAGCGGGAACCTACAATGAGCAGTTTTTC. This sequence encodes CASSNLAGTYNEQFF.

This clonotype was counted many times. The chain employs TRBV6-2 or TRBV6-3 and TRBJ2-2; the match to TRBD2 covers 7 bases. Trimming took 10 bases from V and 1 from J; bases not matched to a gene: 9. CDR1 is MNHEY, CDR2 SVGEGT, per germline. The CDR3 spans 15 residues. CDR3 nucleotides: TGTGCCACCCCTAGCGGATCAATGAACACCGGGGAGCTGTTTTTT. Protein product: CATPSGSMNTGELFF.

The CDR3: CANTYNRGSGNIQYF. The DNA for the CDR3 is TGTGCCAACACTTACAACCGGGGTTCGGGGAACATTCAGTACTTC. This chain joins TRBV6-5 and TRBJ2-4; possible D gene TRBD2, 5 bases. The CDR3 extends over 15 amino acids. V lost 10 bases to trimming and J lost 7 bases, with 23 bases between them. CDR1 is MNHEY, CDR2 SVGAGI, per germline.

As concerns this clonotype: This may be a read error, as it is one base from a much larger clone. The V and J genes are TRBV5-4 and TRBJ2-1; D ambiguous. CDR3 size: 12 residues. Germline V gene data show CDR1 as SGHNT and CDR2 as YYREEE (reference sequence). Written as DNA, the CDR3 is TGTGCCAGCAACTTGGACGCGGCAGAGCAGTTCTTC. Protein: CASNLDAAEQFF.

Points on this clonotype: At one boundary the junction diverges from the germline segment, which might be a read error. The chain uses TRBV20-1 and TRBJ2-3, with no clear D. Germline lookup yields CDR1 DFQATT and CDR2 SNEGSKA (reference sequence). The CDR3 runs to 12 residues. The CDR3 bases are TGCAGTGCTAGAGGGTGTGTAGACACGCAATATTTT. Its protein is CSARGCVDTQYF.

V gene TRBV20-1 combines with J gene TRBJ2-1; no clear D gene. The germline V gene has CDR1 DFQATT and CDR2 SNEGSKA (reference sequence). The CDR3 is 12 residues long. Trimming left V 0 bases short and J 13 bases short, with 13 bases between. CDR3 in amino acids: CSARDVGVDQFF. CDR3 bases: TGCAGTGCTAGAGATGTAGGAGTTGATCAGTTCTTC.

Regarding this clonotype: A read error is likely, as this CDR3 ends without the conserved phenylalanine or tryptophan. The limits of the CDR3 on the DNA are not certain, so only TCRdb's listed CDR3 is given. The genes are TRBV6-1 and TRBJ1-5. The CDR3 spans 13 amino acids, including both terminal residues. From germline, CDR1 is MNHNS and CDR2 SASEGT. The CDR3 spells CARRRAGGWPEHS.

Concerning this clonotype itself: An end of the junction differs from the germline gene, which may be a read error. The chain is built from TRBV25-1 and TRBJ1-1, with D possibly being TRBD1 (5 bases). The germline CDR1 and CDR2 sequences are MGHDK and SYGVNS. There are 13 residues in the CDR3. The CDR3 DNA follows: TGTGCCAGTCAAATGGGGGGGAACACTGAAGGTTTCTTT. Encoded protein: CASQMGGNTEGFF.

With regard to this clonotype: At one boundary the junction diverges from the germline segment, which might be a read error. The V call is TRBV30, the J call TRBJ1-4; D not certain. Per the germline V gene, CDR1 is GTSNPN and CDR2 is SVGIG (reference sequence). This CDR3 spans 14 amino acids. In nucleotides, the CDR3 is TGTGCCTGGACCCGGACTGACCTTAATGAAAAACTGCTTTTT. As protein: CAWTRTDLNEKLLF. The full variable domain, completed using reference TRBV30 and TRBJ1-4, is SQTIHQWPATLVQPVGSPLSLECTVEGTSNPNLYWYRQAAGRGLQLLFYSVGIGQISSEVPQNLSASRPQDRQFILSSKKLLLSDSGFYLCAWTRTDLNEKLLFGSGTQLSVL.

The chain couples TRBV6-1 to TRBJ2-5; possibly TRBD1 for D (6 bases). Germline CDR1 is MNHNS and CDR2 is SASEGT. The V and J ends lost 6 bases and 11 bases respectively, with 19 bases between them. This CDR3 has 13 amino acids. CDR3 sequence: CASRPQPEGTQYF. The DNA for the CDR3 is TGTGCCAGCAGACCACAGCCAGAGGGGACACAGTACTTC.

This chain joins TRBV19 and TRBJ1-5; unclear D gene. The J call may be wrong; the DNA end is better matched by TRBJ2-3. This CDR3 region has 15 residues. In germline, CDR1 is LNHDA, CDR2 SQIVND (reference sequence). CDR3 DNA: TGTGCCAGTAGTAATTTGTTGGGTAGCAATCAGCCCCAGTATTTT. Translation: CASSNLLGSNQPQYF.

Concerning this clonotype itself: At one of its ends the junction is not consistent with the germline gene, which may arise from a read error. This chain links TRBV28 with TRBJ2-1, with a weak D call TRBD1 (6 bases). The CDR3 has 13 amino acids. Germline lookup yields CDR1 MDHEN and CDR2 SYDVKM. In DNA, the CDR3 is TGTGCCAGCAGCCTATCGACAGGCAATGAGCAGATCTTC. As protein: CASSLSTGNEQIF.

This clonotype was found once. Being one base from a much bigger clone, this may be a read error. The chain employs TRBV11-2 and TRBJ2-7; unclear D gene. This CDR3 is built from 14 residues. Germline lookup yields CDR1 SGHAT and CDR2 FQNNGV. CDR3 sequence: CASRLVISTYEQYF. Written as DNA, the CDR3 is TGTGCCAGCAGATTAGTGATTAGTACCTACGAGCAGTACTTC.